The 26 T cell receptor beta chains in this list originate from one sample, sequenced in a study of CD8 T cells in ankylosing spondylitis. General study findings and limits: Ankylosing spondylitis blood seemed to carry a telltale TCR beta motif made of eight highly homologous variants.

Antigens of these TCRs are unknown. Each CDR3 protein gets one entry after TCRdb re-called the 5' RACE reads with MiXCR. Among about 540,000 distinct CDR3 sequences, about 13% were seen once, and the ten largest hold 6.8%. The sample consisted of blood, either unsorted or a sorted T cell fraction (not recorded which). The receptors were sampled from a male donor with ankylosing spondylitis.

This chain uses TRBV2 with TRBJ1-2; TRBD1 matches at 7 bases. V gave up 7 bases and J gave up 0 bases; unmatched junction bases: 11. This CDR3 comprises 16 residues. Germline V CDR1 and CDR2: SNHLY, FYNNEI. The DNA of the CDR3 is TGTGCCAGCACCGGAGAGGACAGGACCCCTAACTATGGCTACACCTTC. Translation: CASTGEDRTPNYGYTF.

The chain links TRBV9 to TRBJ2-1; 8 positions agree with TRBD2. Unmatched junction bases numbered 15, after V lost 4 bases and J lost 9 bases. CDR1 SGDLS and CDR2 YYNGEE come from the germline V gene. CDR3 length: 16 residues. The CDR3 loop reads CASSPGRREVTSEQFF. In DNA form, the CDR3 reads TGTGCCAGCAGCCCCGGGAGGCGGGAGGTTACGAGTGAGCAGTTCTTC.

This clonotype has a handful of counts. The rearrangement joins TRBV5-1 to TRBJ1-1; the match to TRBD1 covers 10 bases. Looked up from germline, CDR1 is SGHRS and CDR2 is YFSETQ. The CDR3 covers 14 residues. Trimming removed 5 bases from V and 5 bases from J; junction bases left unmatched: 6. CDR3 bases: TGCGCCAGCAGGGGACAGGGGTCATTAACTGAAGCTTTCTTT. It translates to CASRGQGSLTEAFF.

This chain connects TRBV5-1 to TRBJ1-3, with D perhaps TRBD1 (6 bases). Germline V gene data show CDR1 as SGHRS and CDR2 as YFSETQ. The V gene lost 0 bases and the J gene lost 2 bases, with 9 bases spanning the gap. This CDR3 is 15 amino acids long. In DNA, the CDR3 is TGCGCCAGCAGCTTGGACAGGGTGGCTGGAAACACCATATATTTT. It encodes CASSLDRVAGNTIYF.

This clonotype appeared many times. The CDR3 protein is CASSLERRDTQYF. The CDR3 DNA is TGTGCCAGCAGCTTAGAGCGTCGGGATACGCAGTATTTT. The J gene is TRBJ2-3, the V gene TRBV7-2, with D unclear. V was trimmed by 1 base and J by 6 bases, leaving 8 bases between them. Per the germline V gene, CDR1 is SGHTA and CDR2 is FQGNSA. This CDR3 has 13 residues.

This clonotype occurred many times. The rearrangement joins TRBV12-3 or TRBV12-4 to TRBJ2-7; D may be TRBD2 (6 bases). This CDR3 is 11 amino acids long. Trimming left V 7 bases short and J 6 bases short, with 10 bases between. The CDR3 sequence: CASTREVEQYV. DNA for the CDR3: TGTGCCAGCACCAGGGAGGTCGAGCAGTACGTC.

This clonotype showed up many times. The J gene is TRBJ2-5, the V gene TRBV10-3; D is perhaps TRBD1 or TRBD2 (6 bases each). This CDR3 region has 13 residues. V was pared by 11 bases and J by 4 bases, with 17 bases between. Per germline, CDR1 ENHRY and CDR2 SYGVKD. As DNA, the CDR3 is TGTGCCTCCTCGAGTTGGGGGGCAGAGACCCAGTACTTC. It is translated as CASSSWGAETQYF.

The sample holds many counts of this clonotype. The V gene is TRBV20-1, the J gene TRBJ2-3, with 7 positions matching TRBD2. This CDR3 contains 17 residues. Trimming took 6 bases from V and 4 from J; bases not matched to a gene: 19. Germline-derived CDR1 and CDR2 are DFQATT and SNEGSKA (reference sequence). CDR3 DNA: TGCAGTGCCATAAGACCCCCCAGCGGGAAGAGGGCAGATACGCAGTATTTT. Amino acids: CSAIRPPSGKRADTQYF.

The chain carries TRBV5-6 and TRBJ2-1; D is uncertain. The CDR3 runs 15 residues. V lost 5 bases, J lost 3 bases, and 15 bases lay in between. Germline V gives CDR1 SGHDT, CDR2 YYEEEE. CDR3 DNA sequence: TGTGCCAGCAGGCCCGACGGTGGCAGCTACAATGAGCAGTTCTTC. Translating it yields CASRPDGGSYNEQFF.

This clonotype came up a few times. The J gene is TRBJ2-2, the V gene TRBV4-2, with 10 bases aligning to TRBD2. CDR3 length: 16 residues. Germline lookup yields CDR1 LGHNA and CDR2 YNFKEQ. V gave up 0 bases and J gave up 6 bases; unmatched junction bases: 4. Here the CDR3 DNA reads TGTGCCAGCAGCCAAGAAGTACTAGCGGGACCCGGGGAGCTGTTTTTT. Translating it yields CASSQEVLAGPGELFF.

The chain uses TRBV20-1 and TRBJ2-2; maybe TRBD2 (6 bases). Germline loops: CDR1 DFQATT, CDR2 SNEGSKA (reference sequence). CDR3 length equals 14 residues. V was trimmed by 5 bases and J by 4 bases, leaving 14 bases between them. CDR3 protein: CSAGRDWGTGELFF. Here the CDR3 DNA reads TGCAGTGCTGGCCGGGACTGGGGCACCGGGGAGCTGTTTTTT.

This clonotype appeared many times. The genes are TRBV6-2 or TRBV6-3 and TRBJ2-3; TRBD2 matches 11 bases. Germline V gene lookup returns CDR1 MNHEY and CDR2 SVGEGT. V lost 8 bases, J lost 0 bases, and 1 base stayed unmatched. There are 14 residues in the CDR3. This CDR3 reads CASLAGGSTDTQYF. CDR3 DNA: TGTGCCAGCTTAGCGGGAGGGAGCACAGATACGCAGTATTTT.

This clonotype was detected many times. V and J are TRBV3-1 and TRBJ1-5, with 7 bases fitting TRBD1. CDR1 LGHDT and CDR2 YNNKEL come from the germline V gene (reference sequence). This CDR3 has 13 amino acids. Losses at the gene ends were 5 bases for V and 5 bases for J; bases not matched to a gene: 3. The chain's CDR3 is CASSRDSDQPQHF. CDR3 in DNA: TGTGCCAGCAGCAGGGACAGCGATCAGCCCCAGCATTTT.

This clonotype was counted ten times or more. The chain recombines TRBV5-1 with TRBJ2-2; 11 nucleotides match TRBD2. V was clipped by 6 bases and J by 6 bases; unmatched bases: 10. The CDR3 has 16 residues. CDR1 and CDR2 from the germline V gene are SGHRS and YFSETQ. CDR3 protein: CASTSPTSGRSGELFF. CDR3 bases: TGCGCCAGCACCTCCCCAACTAGCGGGAGATCCGGGGAGCTGTTTTTT.

V and J are TRBV18 and TRBJ2-3, with 8 nucleotides matching TRBD1. The germline V gene has CDR1 KGHSH and CDR2 LQKENI. There are 15 residues in the CDR3. With V trimmed by 3 bases and J by 7 bases, 9 bases remained unmatched. The DNA for the CDR3 is TGTGCCAGCTCACCGGGGACAGGCCCACAGTATACGCAGTATTTT. It translates to CASSPGTGPQYTQYF.

This clonotype was observed many times. CDR3 nucleotides: TGTGCCAGCAGGCCGCAGGTCGGGGCTAACAATGAGCAGTTCTTC. This codes for CASRPQVGANNEQFF. The rearrangement joins TRBV7-8 to TRBJ2-1, with D tentatively TRBD1 or TRBD2 (5 bases each). Germline V gene data show CDR1 as SGHVS and CDR2 as FQNEAQ. Trimming shortened V by 6 bases and J by 5 bases, and 17 bases separated the two germline ends. The CDR3 runs to 15 residues.

The chain is built from TRBV5-1 and TRBJ2-1; 15 bases line up with TRBD2. From germline, CDR1 is SGHRS and CDR2 YFSETQ. This CDR3 spans 15 amino acids. After removal of 2 bases from V and 8 bases from J, the junction contained 2 bases not matched to a gene. Here the CDR3 DNA reads TGCGCCAGCAGCTTCGGACTAGCGGGAGGGCATGAGCAGTTCTTC. Translation gives CASSFGLAGGHEQFF. Together with reference TRBV5-1 and TRBJ2-1, the CDR3 gives the full variable domain: KAGVTQTPRYLIKTRGQQVTLSCSPISGHRSVSWYQQTPGQGLQFLFEYFSETQRNKGNFPGRFSGRQFSNSRSEMNVSTLELGDSALYLCASSFGLAGGHEQFFGPGTRLTVL.

The CDR3 here is CASGFRHDDNTEAFF. DNA of the CDR3: TGCGCCAGCGGTTTTAGACACGACGACAACACTGAAGCTTTCTTT. The V and J genes are TRBV23-1 and TRBJ1-1; D is uncertain. TRBV23-1 is noted as an ORF with a role that remains uncertain. Deletions cut 8 bases from V and 2 bases from J, with 18 bases between. This CDR3 has 15 amino acids.

The chain employs TRBV5-1 and TRBJ2-7; D possibly corresponds to TRBD1 (6 bases). V lost 3 bases and J 4 bases, leaving 14 bases between the germline ends. The CDR3 consists of 14 residues. Germline CDR1 and CDR2: SGHRS and YFSETQ. The CDR3: CASSSGGAGYEQYV. The CDR3, as DNA: TGCGCCAGCAGCTCTGGGGGCGCCGGGTACGAGCAGTACGTC.

The sample holds a few counts of this clonotype. The chain carries TRBV7-2 and TRBJ2-1; possible D gene TRBD2, 5 bases. From germline, CDR1 is SGHTA and CDR2 FQGNSA. The V and J ends lost 8 bases and 0 bases respectively, with 11 bases between them. The CDR3 runs to 14 residues. For the CDR3, the DNA is TGTGCCAGCGGACTCACGAGCTCCTACAATGAGCAGTTCTTC. It is translated as CASGLTSSYNEQFF.

V gene TRBV5-6 combines with J gene TRBJ2-5; unclear D gene. The germline V gene encodes CDR1 SGHDT and CDR2 YYEEEE. Deletions cut 2 bases from V and 4 bases from J, with 27 bases between. The CDR3 is 19 residues long. CDR3 in DNA: TGTGCCAGCAGCTTTTGGGTGGTAGGAGAAGAGTACGCGCGAGAGACCCAGTACTTC. Protein sequence: CASSFWVVGEEYARETQYF.

The chain carries TRBV4-1 and TRBJ2-1; the match to TRBD2 covers 7 bases. The J segment lost 8 bases and the V segment lost 1 base, leaving 11 bases of the junction unmatched. The CDR3 runs to 16 residues. Germline V gene data show CDR1 as MGHRA and CDR2 as YSYEKL. The CDR3 reads CASSQAWGGSVYEQFF. The CDR3 coding sequence is TGCGCCAGCAGCCAAGCTTGGGGCGGGAGCGTATATGAGCAGTTCTTC.

This clonotype has more than one count but fewer than ten. This chain uses TRBV13 with TRBJ2-7; D tentatively fits TRBD1 or TRBD2 (5 bases each). Deletions cut 0 bases from V and 6 bases from J, with 18 bases between. The CDR3 spans 16 residues. Germline V CDR1 and CDR2: PRHDT, FYEKMQ (reference sequence). The CDR3, as DNA: TGTGCCAGCAGCTTAGGGGGGGAATATAGTAGAGGCGAGCAGTACTTC. Protein sequence: CASSLGGEYSRGEQYF.

The chain combines TRBV5-1 with TRBJ2-1, with D perhaps TRBD2 (5 bases). Between the trimmed V and J ends, which lost 2 bases and 0 bases, there was a span of 12 bases. Germline CDR1 and CDR2: SGHRS and YFSETQ. The CDR3 consists of 16 residues. CDR3 residues: CASSLERYPSYNEQFF. CDR3 coding DNA: TGCGCCAGCAGCTTAGAGCGGTACCCCTCCTACAATGAGCAGTTCTTC.

This chain joins TRBV20-1 and TRBJ2-1, with 7 bases identical to TRBD2. CDR3 length: 14 amino acids. CDR1 is DFQATT, CDR2 SNEGSKA, per germline (reference sequence). V lost 6 bases to trimming and J lost 4 bases; unmatched junction nucleotides: 9. CDR3 bases: TGCAGTGCCAGCGACGGGAGGCCTTACAATGAGCAGTTCTTC. Its protein product is CSASDGRPYNEQFF.

This clonotype was counted a few times. This chain links TRBV5-6 with TRBJ2-1, with a weak D call TRBD2 (6 bases). V lost 0 bases and J 12 bases, leaving 13 bases between the germline ends. The CDR3 extends over 13 amino acids. Germline CDR1 and CDR2: SGHDT and YYEEEE. DNA for the CDR3: TGTGCCAGCAGCTTGGCGAACCAGGGAGGGCAGTTCTTC. Translating it yields CASSLANQGGQFF.